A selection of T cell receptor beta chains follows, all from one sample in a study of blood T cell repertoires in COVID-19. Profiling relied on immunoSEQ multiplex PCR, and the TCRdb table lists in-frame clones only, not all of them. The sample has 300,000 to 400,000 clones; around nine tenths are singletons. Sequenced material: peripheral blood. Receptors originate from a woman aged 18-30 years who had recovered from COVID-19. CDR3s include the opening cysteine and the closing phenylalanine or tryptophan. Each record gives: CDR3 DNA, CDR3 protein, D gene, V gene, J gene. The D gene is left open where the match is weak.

TGTGCCAGCAGCCTGACAGGGTTATGGACCCAGTACTTC	CASSLTGLWTQYF	TRBD1	TRBV7-9	TRBJ2-5
TGTGCCAGCAGCCGCCGGGACAGGGAGTATCCTAACTATGGCTACACCTTC	CASSRRDREYPNYGYTF	TRBD1	TRBV7-9	TRBJ1-2
TGCAGTGCTAGTTCAGGGGCCCTTGAGACCCAGTACTTC	CSASSGALETQYF	NA	TRBV20-1	TRBJ2-5
TGTGCCAGAACTCCCCGAGGGACAGGGAAAAACATTCAGTACTTC	CARTPRGTGKNIQYF	TRBD1	TRBV5-3	TRBJ2-4
TGTGCCAGCAGTTCTTACAGGGGGCTGAACGCTGAAGCTTTCTTT	CASSSYRGLNAEAFF	TRBD1	TRBV6-5	TRBJ1-1
TGTGCCAGCAGCACTACAATGGAGGGGTTAAATGAGCAGTTCTTC	CASSTTMEGLNEQFF	NA	TRBV7-6	TRBJ2-1
TGTGCCAGCAGCGTAGCAGTAGCGGGAGGAGCGGCAGATACGCAGTATTTT	CASSVAVAGGAADTQYF	TRBD2	TRBV9	TRBJ2-3
TGTGCCAGCAGCTTAGGACTAGCGGGTGAGGGTGAGCAGTTCTTC	CASSLGLAGEGEQFF	TRBD2	TRBV7-9	TRBJ2-1
TGTGCCAGTAGTATAGCAGGGCAGGGTCTGTTCTTC	CASSIAGQGLFF	NA	TRBV19	TRBJ2-1
TGTGCCAGCAGTTACGCCGGGACAGCGGATTCACCCCTCCACTTT	CASSYAGTADSPLHF	TRBD1	TRBV6-5	TRBJ1-6
TGCGCCAGCAGCCAATTAGCGGGGTCCCAAGAGACCCAGTACTTC	CASSQLAGSQETQYF	TRBD2	TRBV4-1	TRBJ2-5